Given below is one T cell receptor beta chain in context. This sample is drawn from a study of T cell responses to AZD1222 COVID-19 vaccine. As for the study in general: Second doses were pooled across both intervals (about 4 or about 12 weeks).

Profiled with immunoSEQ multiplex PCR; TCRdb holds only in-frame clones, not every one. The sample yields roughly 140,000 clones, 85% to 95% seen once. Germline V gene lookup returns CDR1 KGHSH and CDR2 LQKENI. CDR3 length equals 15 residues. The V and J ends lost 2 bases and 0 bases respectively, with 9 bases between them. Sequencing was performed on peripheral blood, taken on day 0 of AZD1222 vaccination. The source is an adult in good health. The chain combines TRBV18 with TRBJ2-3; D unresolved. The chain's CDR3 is CASSPLPDSTDTQYF. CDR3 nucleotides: TGTGCCAGCTCACCATTGCCGGACAGCACAGATACGCAGTATTTT.